These 7 T cell receptor beta chains originate from one sample sequenced in a study of OX40 agonist ivuxolimab in advanced cancers. Sequencing used immunoSEQ multiplex PCR; TCRdb keeps in-frame clones, though not all of them. The table lists 65,000 to 75,000 clones, 80% to 90% of them singletons. The starting material was CD4+ or CD8+ T cells sorted from blood, obtained in a trial of the OX40 agonist ivuxolimab. All receptors come from an adult with an advanced solid tumor such as melanoma, head and neck, liver or kidney cancer.

The V and J genes are TRBV14 and TRBJ1-2, with no clear D. V was clipped by 1 base and J by 7 bases, with 10 bases between them. Germline loops: CDR1 SGHDN, CDR2 FVKESK. CDR3 length: 13 amino acids. CDR3 in DNA: TGTGCCAGCAGCCAAGGGAACGGGTTTGGCTACACCTTC. This translates into CASSQGNGFGYTF.

The chain carries TRBV5-1 and TRBJ2-1; 7 bases line up with TRBD1. The V and J ends lost 0 bases and 3 bases, in that order; junction bases with no gene match: 3. The CDR3 sequence is 15 residues long. CDR1 is SGHRS and CDR2 is YFSETQ in the germline V gene. CDR3 sequence reads: CASSLVGGSYNEQFF. DNA of the CDR3: TGCGCCAGCAGCTTGGTAGGGGGCAGCTACAATGAGCAGTTCTTC. Supplemented by reference TRBV5-1 and TRBJ2-1, the full variable domain reads KAGVTQTPRYLIKTRGQQVTLSCSPISGHRSVSWYQQTPGQGLQFLFEYFSETQRNKGNFPGRFSGRQFSNSRSEMNVSTLELGDSALYLCASSLVGGSYNEQFFGPGTRLTVL.

Note on this clone: The same CDR3 also results from other DNA sequences found in this sample. The rearrangement joins TRBV5-5 to TRBJ2-7, with TRBD1 matching 10 bases. Trimming took 4 bases from V and 3 from J; bases not matched to a gene: 4. CDR1 and CDR2 from the germline V gene are SGHKS and YYEKEE (reference sequence). This CDR3 is 14 amino acids long. This CDR3 is CASSLRDRGYEQYF. The CDR3 DNA sequence: TGTGCCAGCAGCCTTCGGGACAGGGGCTACGAGCAGTACTTC.

This sequence joins TRBV6-6 and TRBJ1-1; 8 positions match TRBD1. V shed 2 bases and J 4 bases; nucleotides not matched to a gene: 6. Germline CDR1 is MNHNY and CDR2 is SVGAGI (reference sequence). This CDR3 spans 15 amino acids. CDR3 coding DNA: TGTGCCAGCAGTTACACCGCCGGGACAGGCACTGAAGCTTTCTTT. Protein product: CASSYTAGTGTEAFF.

This clone was seen just once. The rearrangement uses TRBV2 and TRBJ2-7; D may match TRBD1 or TRBD2 (5 bases each). The V gene lost 7 bases and the J gene lost 6 bases, with 13 bases spanning the gap. Germline assignment: CDR1 SNHLY and CDR2 FYNNEI. There are 12 residues in the CDR3. The DNA of the CDR3 is TGTGCCAGCAACCTAGCTGGGGGCGAGCAGTACTTC. Residues: CASNLAGGEQYF.

The rearrangement uses TRBV2 and TRBJ1-4; D is perhaps TRBD1 (5 bases). CDR1 is SNHLY and CDR2 is FYNNEI in the germline V gene. V dropped 10 bases and J dropped 7 bases, with 22 bases sitting between them. The CDR3 has 15 amino acids. The CDR3 reads CATGADRLISEKLFF. As DNA, the CDR3 is TGTGCCACCGGGGCTGACCGTCTTATAAGTGAAAAACTGTTTTTT.

V gene TRBV18 combines with J gene TRBJ2-1, with D unclear. The germline V gene has CDR1 KGHSH and CDR2 LQKENI. Trimming stripped 5 bases from V and 1 base from J, with 18 bases between. This CDR3 has 17 residues. The CDR3 DNA sequence: TGTGCCAGCTCATCCTACCCGCTGGGTGCTTCCTACAATGAGCAGTTCTTC. Its translation: CASSSYPLGASYNEQFF. Based on the CDR3 plus reference TRBV18 and TRBJ2-1, the full variable domain is NAGVMQNPRHLVRRRGQEARLRCSPMKGHSHVYWYRQLPEEGLKFMVYLQKENIIDESGMPKERFSAEFPKEGPSILRIQQVVRGDSAAYFCASSSYPLGASYNEQFFGPGTRLTVL.